The next 11 T cell receptor beta chains were all read from a single sample in a study of CD4 T cells in relation to SARS-CoV-2 and coronaviruses. The table came from immunoSEQ multiplex PCR; TCRdb's copy has only in-frame clones and leaves some out. This sample has 20,000 to 25,000 clones, with about three quarters found just once. Unexposed donor CD4+ T cells date from about 2011-2018, before the COVID-19 pandemic. After roughly ten days of culture, CD4+ T cells were isolated. Their cognate antigens are unknown. Sequencing input: CD4+ T cells from PBMCs, cultured in vitro. These TCRs come from a human donor in good health.

The chain carries TRBV28 and TRBJ2-7, with 8 bases matching TRBD1. The CDR3 totals 14 residues. Unmatched junction bases numbered 0, after V lost 0 bases and J lost 2 bases. The V gene's germline CDR1 is MDHEN and CDR2 SYDVKM. CDR3 amino acids: CASSLWTGAYEQYF. CDR3 nucleotide sequence: TGTGCCAGCAGTTTATGGACAGGGGCCTACGAGCAGTACTTC.

In its sample, this clone was seen a few times. The rearrangement joins TRBV7-9 to TRBJ1-2; D is undetermined. With 6 bases removed from V and 3 bases from J, the gap between germline ends came to 17 bases. The V gene's germline CDR1 is SEHNR and CDR2 FQNEAQ (reference sequence). CDR3 length: 15 amino acids. The CDR3 DNA sequence: TGTGCCAGCAGTCTTTACCCCACGTTCTACTATGGCTACACCTTC. Its translation is CASSLYPTFYYGYTF.

V gene TRBV30 combines with J gene TRBJ1-5; D is perhaps TRBD1 (5 bases). The CDR3 runs to 13 residues. Germline CDR1 reads GTSNPN; CDR2 reads SVGIG (reference sequence). V was shortened by 0 bases and J by 2 bases, with 5 bases between the two germline ends. This CDR3 reads CAWSVGGNQPQHF. The CDR3 coding sequence is TGTGCCTGGAGTGTGGGGGGCAATCAGCCCCAGCATTTT.

The V call is TRBV7-8, the J call TRBJ1-4, with 8 bases identical to TRBD1. CDR3 size: 13 residues. Germline V gives CDR1 SGHVS, CDR2 FQNEAQ. Trimming at V came to 5 bases and at J to 6 bases, leaving 2 bases not matched to a gene. CDR3 sequence: CASSRTGYEKLFF. The CDR3 DNA follows: TGTGCCAGCAGCCGGACAGGGTATGAAAAACTGTTTTTT.

The V and J genes are TRBV19 and TRBJ1-4, with TRBD1 matching over 7 bases. V trimming: 4 bases; J trimming: 1 base; junction bases outside the gene matches: 6. This CDR3 has 16 residues. Germline CDR1 and CDR2: LNHDA and SQIVND (reference sequence). The CDR3 region is CASSRTRQGTNEKLFF. DNA of the CDR3: TGTGCCAGTAGTAGGACCCGACAGGGAACTAATGAAAAACTGTTTTTT.

This rearrangement joins TRBV25-1 to TRBJ2-2; the D is unclear. The V gene's germline CDR1 is MGHDK and CDR2 SYGVNS. The CDR3 runs 13 residues. Between the trimmed V and J ends, which lost 3 bases and 3 bases, there was a span of 5 bases. CDR3 in amino acids: CASSERDTGELFF. CDR3 bases: TGTGCCAGCAGTGAGAGAGACACCGGGGAGCTGTTTTTT.

The chain employs TRBV28 and TRBJ1-5; a weak D match, TRBD1 (5 bases). Deletions cut 5 bases from V and 0 bases from J, with 8 bases between. Germline CDR1 is MDHEN and CDR2 is SYDVKM. This CDR3 comprises 14 residues. The CDR3 loop reads CASSTGFSNQPQHF. The CDR3 DNA reads as TGTGCCAGCAGTACAGGATTTAGCAATCAGCCCCAGCATTTT.

This clone was seen a single time. The CDR3 reads CASSLRGGGNTEAFF. The CDR3 region has the DNA TGTGCCAGCAGCCTAAGGGGGGGAGGGAACACTGAAGCTTTCTTT. The rearrangement links TRBV3-1 (or the pseudogene TRBV3-2) to TRBJ1-1; D may be TRBD1 (6 bases). The germline gives CDR1 LGHDT, CDR2 YNNKEL (reference sequence). CDR3 length equals 15 residues. Trimming pared 4 bases from V and 1 base from J, leaving 13 bases between.

The chain is built from TRBV7-3 and TRBJ2-7; D unclear. Trimming pared 0 bases from V and 6 bases from J, leaving 6 bases between. This CDR3 has 12 amino acids. Per the germline V gene, CDR1 is SGHTA and CDR2 is FQGTGA. CDR3 nucleotides: TGTGCCAGCAGCTTAACCGTCGGCGAGCAGTACTTC. Its translation is CASSLTVGEQYF.

The CDR3 coding sequence is TGTGCCAGCAGCGGACAGGGGCCCTACGAGCAGTACTTC. This translates into CASSGQGPYEQYF. The chain has TRBV6-2 or TRBV6-3 and TRBJ2-7, with 9 bases aligning to TRBD1. Looked up from germline, CDR1 is MNHEY and CDR2 is SVGEGT. V gave up 6 bases and J gave up 2 bases; unmatched junction bases: 2. The CDR3 extends over 13 amino acids.

This clone was found once. The V call is TRBV5-1, the J call TRBJ1-2; 10 bases fit TRBD1. The CDR3 is 16 residues long. Trimming removed 0 bases from V and 8 bases from J; junction bases left unmatched: 10. The germline V gene has CDR1 SGHRS and CDR2 YFSETQ. DNA for the CDR3: TGCGCCAGCAGCTTGGAGGGGACAGGGGCTGGAAGGGGCTACACCTTC. This sequence encodes CASSLEGTGAGRGYTF.